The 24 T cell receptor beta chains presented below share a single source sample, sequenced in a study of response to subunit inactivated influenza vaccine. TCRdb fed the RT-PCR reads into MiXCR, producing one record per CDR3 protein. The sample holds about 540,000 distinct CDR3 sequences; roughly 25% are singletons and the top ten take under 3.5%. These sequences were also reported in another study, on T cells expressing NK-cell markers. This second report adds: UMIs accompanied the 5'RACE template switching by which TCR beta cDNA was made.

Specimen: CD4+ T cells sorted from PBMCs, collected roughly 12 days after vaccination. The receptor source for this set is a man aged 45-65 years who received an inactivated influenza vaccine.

CDR3 loop: CASSYAGTGELFF. CDR3 nucleotide sequence: TGTGCCAGCAGTTACGCGGGAACCGGGGAGCTGTTTTTT. The J gene is TRBJ2-2, the V gene TRBV6-6; possible D gene TRBD2, 6 bases. V was trimmed by 2 bases and J by 5 bases, leaving 6 bases between them. There are 13 residues in the CDR3. Looked up from germline, CDR1 is MNHNY and CDR2 is SVGAGI (reference sequence).

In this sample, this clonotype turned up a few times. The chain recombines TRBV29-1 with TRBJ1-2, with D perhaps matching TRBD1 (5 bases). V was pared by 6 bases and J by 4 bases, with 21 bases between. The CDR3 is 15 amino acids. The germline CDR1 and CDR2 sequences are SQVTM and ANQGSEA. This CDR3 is CSVGVLGEGRYGYTF. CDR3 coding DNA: TGCAGCGTGGGGGTCTTAGGGGAAGGGCGCTATGGCTACACCTTC.

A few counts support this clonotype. CDR3 residues: CASSYSAGGTRTDTQYF. The CDR3 nucleotides read TGTGCCAGCAGTTACTCCGCGGGAGGGACGCGCACAGATACGCAGTATTTT. The chain employs TRBV6-5 and TRBJ2-3; 9 bases fit TRBD2. Germline CDR1 is MNHEY and CDR2 is SVGAGI. The CDR3 extends over 17 amino acids. Trimming at V came to 0 bases and at J to 1 base, leaving 5 bases not matched to a gene.

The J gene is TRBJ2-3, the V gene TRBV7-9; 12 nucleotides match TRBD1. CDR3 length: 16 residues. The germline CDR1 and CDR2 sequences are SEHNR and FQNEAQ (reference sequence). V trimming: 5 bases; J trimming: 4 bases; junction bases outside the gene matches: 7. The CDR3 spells CASSRPGTGGADTQYF. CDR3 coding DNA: TGTGCCAGCAGCCGCCCCGGGACAGGGGGCGCAGATACGCAGTATTTT.

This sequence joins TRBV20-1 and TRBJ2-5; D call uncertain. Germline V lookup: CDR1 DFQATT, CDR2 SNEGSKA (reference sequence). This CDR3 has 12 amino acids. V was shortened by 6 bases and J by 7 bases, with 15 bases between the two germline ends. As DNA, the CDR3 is TGCAGTGCCCCGAATCGAGCGTTGACCCAGTACTTC. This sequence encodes CSAPNRALTQYF.

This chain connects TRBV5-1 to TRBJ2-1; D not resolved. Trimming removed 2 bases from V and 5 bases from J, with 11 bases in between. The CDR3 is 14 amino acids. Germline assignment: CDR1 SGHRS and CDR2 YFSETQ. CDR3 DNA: TGCGCCAGCAGCTTCCAAGTCGGCAACAATGAGCAGTTCTTC. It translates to CASSFQVGNNEQFF.

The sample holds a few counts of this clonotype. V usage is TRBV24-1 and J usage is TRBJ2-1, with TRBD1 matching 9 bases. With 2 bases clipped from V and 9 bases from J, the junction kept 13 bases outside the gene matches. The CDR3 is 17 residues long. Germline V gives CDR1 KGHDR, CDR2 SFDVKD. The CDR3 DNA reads TGTGCCACCAGTGATTCCCTCGGACAGGGGTGGATCGGTGAGCAGTTCTTC. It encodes CATSDSLGQGWIGEQFF.

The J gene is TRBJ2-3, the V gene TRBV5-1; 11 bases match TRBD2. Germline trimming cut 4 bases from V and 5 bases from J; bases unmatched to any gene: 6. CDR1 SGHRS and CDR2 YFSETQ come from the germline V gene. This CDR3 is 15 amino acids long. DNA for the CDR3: TGCGCCAGCAGCCTTAGCGGGAGGGATTTAGATACGCAGTATTTT. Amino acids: CASSLSGRDLDTQYF. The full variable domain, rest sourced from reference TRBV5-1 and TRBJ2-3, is KAGVTQTPRYLIKTRGQQVTLSCSPISGHRSVSWYQQTPGQGLQFLFEYFSETQRNKGNFPGRFSGRQFSNSRSEMNVSTLELGDSALYLCASSLSGRDLDTQYFGPGTRLTVL.

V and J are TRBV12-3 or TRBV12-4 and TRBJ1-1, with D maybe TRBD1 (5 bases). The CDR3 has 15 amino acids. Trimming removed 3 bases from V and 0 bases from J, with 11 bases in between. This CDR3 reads CASSFGGTVNTEAFF. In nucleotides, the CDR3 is TGTGCCAGCAGTTTTGGCGGGACGGTGAACACTGAAGCTTTCTTT.

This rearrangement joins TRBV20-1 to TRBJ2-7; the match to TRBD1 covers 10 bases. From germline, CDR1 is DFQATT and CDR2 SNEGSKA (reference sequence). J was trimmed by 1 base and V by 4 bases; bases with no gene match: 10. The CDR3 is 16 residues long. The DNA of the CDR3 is TGCAGTGCTATCCAGACAGGGGGCGATTTTTCCTACGAGCAGTACTTC. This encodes CSAIQTGGDFSYEQYF.

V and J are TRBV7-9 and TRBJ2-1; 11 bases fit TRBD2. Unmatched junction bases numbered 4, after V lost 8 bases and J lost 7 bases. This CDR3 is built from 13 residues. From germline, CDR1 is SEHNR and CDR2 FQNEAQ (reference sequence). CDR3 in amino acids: CASLLAGENEQFF. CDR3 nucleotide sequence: TGTGCCAGCCTACTAGCGGGAGAAAATGAGCAGTTCTTC. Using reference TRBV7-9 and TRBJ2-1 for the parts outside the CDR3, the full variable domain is DTGVSQNPRHKITKRGQNVTFRCDPISEHNRLYWYRQTLGQGPEFLTYFQNEAQLEKSRLLSDRFSAERPKGSFSTLEIQRTEQGDSAMYLCASLLAGENEQFFGPGTRLTVL.

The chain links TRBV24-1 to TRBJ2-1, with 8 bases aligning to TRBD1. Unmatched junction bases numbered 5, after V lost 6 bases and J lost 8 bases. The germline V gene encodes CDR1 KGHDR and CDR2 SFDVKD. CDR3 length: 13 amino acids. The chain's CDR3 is CATSIAGGHEQFF. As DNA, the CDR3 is TGTGCCACCAGTATTGCAGGGGGCCATGAGCAGTTCTTC.

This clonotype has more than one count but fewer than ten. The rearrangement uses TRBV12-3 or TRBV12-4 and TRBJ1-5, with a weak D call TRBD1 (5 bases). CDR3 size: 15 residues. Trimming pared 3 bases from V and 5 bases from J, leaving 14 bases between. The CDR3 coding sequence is TGTGCCAGCAGTTTCCTTCAGGGCCCTGATCAGCCCCAGCATTTT. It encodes CASSFLQGPDQPQHF.

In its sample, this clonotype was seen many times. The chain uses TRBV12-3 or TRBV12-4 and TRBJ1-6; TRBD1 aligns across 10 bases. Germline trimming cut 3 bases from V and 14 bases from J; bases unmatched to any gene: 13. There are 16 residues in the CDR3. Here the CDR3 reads CASSFSAGQGVQSLHF. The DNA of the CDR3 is TGTGCCAGCAGTTTTTCGGCAGGACAGGGGGTACAGTCCCTCCACTTT.

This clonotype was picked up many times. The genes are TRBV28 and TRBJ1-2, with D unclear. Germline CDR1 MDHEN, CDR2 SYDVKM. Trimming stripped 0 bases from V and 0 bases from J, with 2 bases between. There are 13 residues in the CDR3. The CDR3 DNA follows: TGTGCCAGCAGTTTATGGACTAACTATGGCTACACCTTC. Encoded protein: CASSLWTNYGYTF.

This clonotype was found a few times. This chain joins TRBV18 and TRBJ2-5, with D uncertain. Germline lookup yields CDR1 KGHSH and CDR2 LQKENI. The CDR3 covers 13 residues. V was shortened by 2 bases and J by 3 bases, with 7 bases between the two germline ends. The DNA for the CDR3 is TGTGCCAGCTCACCAAGGCCGAAAGAGACCCAGTACTTC. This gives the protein CASSPRPKETQYF.

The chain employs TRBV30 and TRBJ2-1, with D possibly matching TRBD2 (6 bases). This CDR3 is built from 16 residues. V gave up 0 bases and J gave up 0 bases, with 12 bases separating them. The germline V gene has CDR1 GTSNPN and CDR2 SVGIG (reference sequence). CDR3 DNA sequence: TGTGCCTGGAGTGTACAAGGACTAAGCTCCTACAATGAGCAGTTCTTC. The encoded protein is CAWSVQGLSSYNEQFF.

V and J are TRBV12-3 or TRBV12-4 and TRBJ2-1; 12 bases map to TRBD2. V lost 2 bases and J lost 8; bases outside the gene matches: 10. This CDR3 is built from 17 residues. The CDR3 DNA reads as TGTGCCAGCAGTTTAATAGCTTGGACTAGCGGGGTCTATGAGCAGTTCTTC. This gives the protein CASSLIAWTSGVYEQFF.

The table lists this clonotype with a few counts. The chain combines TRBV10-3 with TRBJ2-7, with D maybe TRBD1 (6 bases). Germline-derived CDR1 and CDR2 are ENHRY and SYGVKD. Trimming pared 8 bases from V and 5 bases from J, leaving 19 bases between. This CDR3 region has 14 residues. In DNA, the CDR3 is TGTGCCATCGGACCGGGAACATCAGGGGACGAGCAGTACTTC. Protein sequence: CAIGPGTSGDEQYF.

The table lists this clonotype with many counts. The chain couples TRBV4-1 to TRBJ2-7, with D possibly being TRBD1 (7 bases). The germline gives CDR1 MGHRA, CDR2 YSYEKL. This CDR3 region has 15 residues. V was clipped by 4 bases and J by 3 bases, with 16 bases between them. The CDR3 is CASSRTGAGNYEQYF. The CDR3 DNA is TGCGCCAGCAGCCGGACAGGCGCGGGGAACTACGAGCAGTACTTC.

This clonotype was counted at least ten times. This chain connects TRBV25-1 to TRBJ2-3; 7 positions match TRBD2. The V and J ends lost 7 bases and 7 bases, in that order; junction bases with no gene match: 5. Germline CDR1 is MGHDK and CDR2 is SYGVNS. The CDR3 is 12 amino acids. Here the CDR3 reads CASTGAGHTQYF. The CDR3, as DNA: TGTGCCAGCACCGGAGCGGGGCATACGCAGTATTTT.

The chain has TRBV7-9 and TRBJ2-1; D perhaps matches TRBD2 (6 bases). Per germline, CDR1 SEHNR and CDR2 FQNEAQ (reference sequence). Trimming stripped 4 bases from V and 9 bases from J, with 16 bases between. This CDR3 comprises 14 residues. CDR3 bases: TGTGCCAGCAGCTCAATAGGGGACGGGGGTGAGCAGTTCTTC. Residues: CASSSIGDGGEQFF. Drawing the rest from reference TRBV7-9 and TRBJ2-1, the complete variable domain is DTGVSQNPRHKITKRGQNVTFRCDPISEHNRLYWYRQTLGQGPEFLTYFQNEAQLEKSRLLSDRFSAERPKGSFSTLEIQRTEQGDSAMYLCASSSIGDGGEQFFGPGTRLTVL.

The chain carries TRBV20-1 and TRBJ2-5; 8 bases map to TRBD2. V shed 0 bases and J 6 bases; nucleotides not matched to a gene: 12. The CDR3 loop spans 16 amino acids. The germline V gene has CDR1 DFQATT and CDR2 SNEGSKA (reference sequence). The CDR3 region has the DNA TGCAGTGCTAGAGATCGGATTAGCGGGGTTATGAAGACCCAGTACTTC. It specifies CSARDRISGVMKTQYF.

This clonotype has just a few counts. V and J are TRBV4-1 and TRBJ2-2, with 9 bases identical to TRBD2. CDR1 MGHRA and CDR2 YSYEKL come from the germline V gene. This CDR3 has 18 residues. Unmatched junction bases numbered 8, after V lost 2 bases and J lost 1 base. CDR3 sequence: CASSQRRSGGLNTGELFF. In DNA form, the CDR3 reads TGCGCCAGCAGCCAAAGGAGGAGCGGGGGGTTGAACACCGGGGAGCTGTTTTTT.